The 28 T cell receptor beta chains below all came from one sample that was sequenced in a study of radiation and T cells in renal cell carcinoma. Method: immunoSEQ multiplex PCR; TCRdb's copy keeps in-frame clones and lacks some. This table holds around 180,000 clones, about 88% found once. Noted time point: blood 4 weeks post-SBRT, at nephrectomy. The treatment: 15 Gy SBRT to primary tumor, nephrectomy 4 weeks later. The sample in question was blood, obtained from a patient whose treatment included radiotherapy and nephrectomy. The receptors here all came from a woman aged 45-65 years with renal cell carcinoma.

The chain has TRBV15 and TRBJ2-7; 8 bases are a match to TRBD2. Germline loops: CDR1 LNHNV, CDR2 YYDKDF (reference sequence). The ends lost 6 bases at V and 4 bases at J; junction bases unmatched: 11. CDR3 length: 15 residues. CDR3 in amino acids: CATSRLSGGGYEQYF. As DNA, the CDR3 is TGTGCCACCAGTAGACTGAGCGGGGGAGGTTACGAGCAGTACTTC.

This chain uses TRBV5-1 with TRBJ1-1; tentative D call: TRBD1 (5 bases). Trimming removed 0 bases at V and 1 base at J, with 10 bases between. Germline-derived CDR1 and CDR2 are SGHRS and YFSETQ. The CDR3 has 15 residues. The CDR3 sequence: CASSLELRGNTEAFF. CDR3 in DNA: TGCGCCAGCAGCTTGGAGCTGAGGGGGAACACTGAAGCTTTCTTT.

This clone was seen just once. The chain couples TRBV6-5 to TRBJ1-6; 9 bases line up with TRBD1. The V segment lost 7 bases and the J segment 8 bases; nucleotides outside the gene matches: 6. The germline V gene has CDR1 MNHEY and CDR2 SVGAGI. The CDR3 spans 14 residues. The CDR3 coding sequence is TGTGCCAGCACCCAGACAGGGGGTTATTCACCCCTCCACTTT. Its protein is CASTQTGGYSPLHF.

This chain links TRBV6-4 with TRBJ2-3; TRBD1 matches at 7 bases. CDR1 and CDR2 from the germline V gene are MRHNA and SNTAGT. The J segment lost 3 bases and the V segment lost 4 bases, leaving 7 bases of the junction unmatched. This CDR3 contains 15 residues. The CDR3 is CASSAFHRGTDTQYF. The CDR3 DNA sequence: TGTGCCAGCAGTGCGTTCCACAGGGGAACAGATACGCAGTATTTT.

In this sample, this clone turned up a few times. The chain carries TRBV6-5 and TRBJ1-4; no definite D call. Germline V gene sequence: CDR1 MNHEY, CDR2 SVGAGI. The CDR3 has 15 amino acids. The V end lost 4 bases, the J end lost 8 bases, and 17 bases lay between the germline ends. CDR3 amino acids: CASSSGPDPGEKLFF. The CDR3 DNA reads as TGTGCCAGCAGTTCCGGCCCGGACCCCGGCGAAAAACTGTTTTTT.

J is TRBJ2-7 and V is TRBV10-2; 8 bases align to TRBD1. Trimming cost V 6 bases and J 4 bases; bases outside gene matches: 8. There are 14 residues in the CDR3. Per the germline V gene, CDR1 is WSHSY and CDR2 is SAAADI. The CDR3 nucleotides read TGCGCCAGCAGAGAGGCCGGACAGGGTTACGAGCAGTACTTC. Translation gives CASREAGQGYEQYF.

The chain uses TRBV6-6 and TRBJ2-2; the match to TRBD1 covers 7 bases. Germline assignment: CDR1 MNHNY and CDR2 SVGAGI (reference sequence). This CDR3 has 12 amino acids. The V segment lost 11 bases and the J segment 2 bases; nucleotides outside the gene matches: 2. In DNA form, the CDR3 reads TGTGCCGGGACAGTTAACACCGGGGAGCTGTTTTTT. Translating gives CAGTVNTGELFF.

The chain recombines TRBV5-1 with TRBJ2-3; 8 bases are a match to TRBD1. Germline V gives CDR1 SGHRS, CDR2 YFSETQ. The CDR3 spans 14 residues. V was pared by 5 bases and J by 3 bases, with 5 bases of the junction left unmatched. The CDR3 DNA reads TGCGCCAGCAGGGCTGGACAGGGAACAGATACGCAGTATTTT. This gives the protein CASRAGQGTDTQYF.

The chain couples TRBV6-6 to TRBJ1-4; 9 bases agree with TRBD1. V shed 7 bases, J shed 8 bases, and the junction held 14 bases outside the gene matches. Germline values: CDR1 MNHNY, CDR2 SVGAGI (reference sequence). The CDR3 totals 16 residues. This chain's CDR3 is CASMTPRGQGGEKLFF. CDR3 DNA: TGTGCCAGCATGACGCCGCGGGGACAGGGTGGGGAAAAACTGTTTTTT.

The V gene is TRBV19, the J gene TRBJ1-5; D gene ambiguous. The CDR3 extends over 13 amino acids. CDR1 is LNHDA and CDR2 is SQIVND in the germline V gene (reference sequence). V was clipped by 5 bases and J by 5 bases, with 10 bases between them. The CDR3, as DNA: TGTGCCAGTAGTCCTGGGAAGGATCAGCCCCAGCATTTT. Amino acids: CASSPGKDQPQHF.

The rearrangement uses TRBV5-6 and TRBJ1-5; no clear D gene. The CDR3 runs 14 residues. The V end was cut by 2 bases, the J end by 0 bases, with 6 bases between. The germline CDR1 and CDR2 sequences are SGHDT and YYEEEE. The CDR3 region is CASSFGYSNQPQHF. The CDR3 DNA reads TGTGCCAGCAGCTTTGGTTATAGCAATCAGCCCCAGCATTTT.

The chain has TRBV5-1 and TRBJ2-7; TRBD1 matches at 8 bases. The germline V gene encodes CDR1 SGHRS and CDR2 YFSETQ. V trimming: 0 bases; J trimming: 7 bases; junction bases outside the gene matches: 6. The CDR3 length is 14 residues. Written as DNA, the CDR3 is TGCGCCAGCAGCTTGGGACAGGGGAGTGGGGAGCAGTACTTC. Translation gives CASSLGQGSGEQYF.

The V gene is TRBV5-1, the J gene TRBJ2-7; weak D call: TRBD1 (6 bases). This CDR3 contains 13 residues. Per the germline V gene, CDR1 is SGHRS and CDR2 is YFSETQ. Trimming took off 5 bases at V and 1 base at J, with 10 bases between the two ends. The CDR3: CASSSGQSYEQYF. CDR3 DNA sequence: TGCGCCAGCAGTTCGGGACAATCCTACGAGCAGTACTTC.

V usage is TRBV19 and J usage is TRBJ1-3; no clear D. Germline V lookup: CDR1 LNHDA, CDR2 SQIVND (reference sequence). The CDR3 spans 12 residues. Trimming removed 4 bases from V and 4 bases from J, with 5 bases in between. CDR3 nucleotide sequence: TGTGCCAGTAGTAGTTTGGGAAACACCATATATTTT. This codes for CASSSLGNTIYF.

This chain uses TRBV6-1 with TRBJ1-1; 7 bases align to TRBD1. The length of the CDR3 is 14 residues. J lost 9 bases, V lost 4 bases, and 11 bases had no gene match. Germline V lookup: CDR1 MNHNS, CDR2 SASEGT. The CDR3 region is CASSGNVDRLKAFF. The CDR3 nucleotides read TGTGCCAGCAGTGGGAATGTGGACAGGTTGAAAGCTTTCTTT.

V and J are TRBV30 and TRBJ1-4; 10 bases line up with TRBD1. The CDR3 loop spans 13 amino acids. With V trimmed by 5 bases and J by 5 bases, 2 bases remained unmatched. Germline V lookup: CDR1 GTSNPN, CDR2 SVGIG (reference sequence). The CDR3 DNA follows: TGTGCCTGGGGGACAGGGGTAAATGAAAAACTGTTTTTT. Translated, it gives CAWGTGVNEKLFF.

The chain recombines TRBV6-6 with TRBJ2-1; no definite D call. Between the trimmed V and J ends, which lost 0 bases and 8 bases, there was a span of 11 bases. The CDR3 extends over 14 amino acids. Germline loops: CDR1 MNHNY, CDR2 SVGAGI (reference sequence). The CDR3 sequence: CASSYSTSEHEQFF. DNA for the CDR3: TGTGCCAGCAGTTACTCAACCTCGGAGCATGAGCAGTTCTTC.

The gene calls are TRBV11-2 and TRBJ2-3; 9 nucleotides line up with TRBD2. Germline loops: CDR1 SGHAT, CDR2 FQNNGV. The CDR3 covers 16 residues. V gave up 6 bases and J gave up 2 bases; unmatched junction bases: 9. The DNA for the CDR3 is TGTGCCAGCAGGGGGGAAGCTAGCGGGGCCACAGATACGCAGTATTTT. Translated: CASRGEASGATDTQYF.

The chain carries TRBV19 and TRBJ2-1, with D perhaps matching TRBD2 (7 bases). The CDR3 has 14 residues. CDR1 LNHDA and CDR2 SQIVND come from the germline V gene (reference sequence). The V end was cut by 6 bases, the J end by 7 bases, with 16 bases between. CDR3 loop: CASRNRGAGNEQFF. DNA of the CDR3: TGTGCCAGTAGGAATCGGGGGGCGGGTAATGAGCAGTTCTTC.

The rearrangement uses TRBV2 and TRBJ2-1; 11 bases agree with TRBD1. CDR1 SNHLY and CDR2 FYNNEI come from the germline V gene. The ends lost 0 bases at V and 3 bases at J; junction bases unmatched: 1. The CDR3 consists of 16 residues. DNA of the CDR3: TGTGCCAGCAGTGAAGCAGGGACAGGGGGCTACAATGAGCAGTTCTTC. Protein sequence: CASSEAGTGGYNEQFF.

V is TRBV6-5 and J is TRBJ1-6; D remains unclear. The CDR3 length is 12 residues. Germline values: CDR1 MNHEY, CDR2 SVGAGI. Trimming cost V 2 bases and J 9 bases, with 5 bases left between them. In DNA, the CDR3 is TGTGCCAGCAGTTACGTCGGTTCACCCCTCCACTTT. The encoded protein is CASSYVGSPLHF.

CDR3 DNA: TGTGCCAGCAGCCAAACGGGACTCCTCACAGATACGCAGTATTTT. Translated, it gives CASSQTGLLTDTQYF. The chain combines TRBV4-2 with TRBJ2-3; D might be TRBD2 (6 bases). Trimming shortened V by 2 bases and J by 2 bases, and 11 bases separated the two germline ends. The CDR3 runs to 15 residues. Germline lookup yields CDR1 LGHNA and CDR2 YNFKEQ.

This clone appeared a few times. The rearrangement links TRBV29-1 to TRBJ2-5; TRBD2 aligns across 7 bases. The germline V gene has CDR1 SQVTM and CDR2 ANQGSEA. CDR3 length: 12 residues. Unmatched junction bases numbered 9, after V lost 8 bases and J lost 6 bases. CDR3 DNA sequence: TGCAGCTCACGGGAGGTTGGACAGACCCAGTACTTC. Translation: CSSREVGQTQYF.

The chain links TRBV7-2 to TRBJ1-2; 10 bases agree with TRBD1. The CDR3 has 15 amino acids. Trimming cost V 1 base and J 7 bases; bases outside gene matches: 6. Germline V gene lookup returns CDR1 SGHTA and CDR2 FQGNSA. In DNA, the CDR3 is TGTGCCAGCAGCTTAGGGACAGGGGGTAGGGGTGGCTACACCTTC. Encoded protein: CASSLGTGGRGGYTF. Complete variable domain (other parts from reference TRBV7-2 and TRBJ1-2): GAGVSQSPSNKVTEKGKDVELRCDPISGHTALYWYRQSLGQGLEFLIYFQGNSAPDKSGLPSDRFSAERTGGSVSTLTIQRTQQEDSAVYLCASSLGTGGRGGYTFGSGTRLTVV.

The chain has TRBV11-2 and TRBJ1-5, with no clear D. Trimming stripped 0 bases from V and 2 bases from J, with 8 bases between. Germline lookup yields CDR1 SGHAT and CDR2 FQNNGV. The CDR3 totals 15 residues. The CDR3 bases are TGTGCCAGCAGCTTAGATCTAAGTGGCAATCAGCCCCAGCATTTT. This encodes CASSLDLSGNQPQHF.

V usage is TRBV7-2 and J usage is TRBJ2-2; TRBD1 matches 8 bases. The CDR3 has 16 residues. The germline V gene has CDR1 SGHTA and CDR2 FQGNSA. The V segment lost 4 bases and the J segment 5 bases; nucleotides outside the gene matches: 9. The CDR3 protein is CASSWQTGVVTGELFF. Here the CDR3 DNA reads TGTGCCAGCAGCTGGCAGACAGGGGTGGTGACCGGGGAGCTGTTTTTT.

This chain uses TRBV6-1 with TRBJ2-3; no reliable D call. Trimming took off 1 base at V and 2 bases at J, with 4 bases between the two ends. CDR1 and CDR2 (germline): MNHNS, SASEGT. This CDR3 has 13 amino acids. CDR3 residues: CASSEGATDTQYF. CDR3 DNA sequence: TGTGCCAGCAGTGAAGGAGCCACAGATACGCAGTATTTT.

The chain links TRBV9 to TRBJ2-3; 8 nucleotides agree with TRBD1. Germline CDR1 and CDR2: SGDLS and YYNGEE. The CDR3 runs to 17 residues. The junction had 12 bases not matched to a gene; V was cut back by 0 bases and J by 6 bases. The CDR3 region is CASSVAFRGTGPDTQYF. CDR3 DNA sequence: TGTGCCAGCAGCGTAGCTTTTCGAGGGACAGGACCCGATACGCAGTATTTT.